The 29 T cell receptor beta chains below were found in one sample sequenced in a study of patients and donors after allogeneic stem cell transplantation. TCRdb recomputed calls from the RT-PCR reads with MiXCR, one row per CDR3 protein. The table records about 110,000 distinct CDR3 sequences, approximately 40% of them present only once. Sequencing used blood, either unsorted or a sorted T cell fraction (not recorded which). The receptors derive from a human donor who was either an allogeneic HSCT recipient or a stem cell or donor lymphocyte infusion donor (not recorded which). It is not recorded whose cells these are; they may come from a transplant donor.

This clonotype has just one count. The J gene is TRBJ2-4, the V gene TRBV15; 8 bases are a match to TRBD2. The CDR3 sequence is 19 residues long. V lost 5 bases, J lost 0 bases, and 15 bases stayed unmatched. Germline V CDR1 and CDR2: LNHNV, YYDKDF (reference sequence). CDR3: CATSSVAGRPPAAKNIQYF. The CDR3 DNA reads as TGTGCCACCAGCTCCGTAGCGGGACGGCCTCCGGCAGCCAAAAACATTCAGTACTTC.

This rearrangement joins TRBV7-9 to TRBJ1-2; 8 nucleotides align to TRBD1. The V segment lost 4 bases and the J segment 2 bases; nucleotides outside the gene matches: 6. Per the germline V gene, CDR1 is SEHNR and CDR2 is FQNEAQ (reference sequence). The CDR3 covers 15 residues. The CDR3, as DNA: TGTGCCAGCAGCTCCCCGGACAGGGCCAACTATGGCTACACCTTC. Its protein is CASSSPDRANYGYTF.

There are a few counts of this clonotype. The chain has TRBV7-2 and TRBJ1-5, with a tentative D call TRBD1 (5 bases). The CDR3 contains 16 residues. The ends were cut back, 5 bases at V and 9 bases at J, with 23 bases in the middle. From germline, CDR1 is SGHTA and CDR2 FQGNSA. This CDR3 reads CASSLDSHALQWPQHF. The CDR3 DNA reads TGTGCCAGCAGCCTCGACAGCCATGCCCTTCAATGGCCCCAGCATTTT.

This chain's CDR3 is CAIRAGATNEKLFF. CDR3 coding DNA: TGTGCCATCCGGGCTGGCGCGACTAATGAAAAACTGTTTTTT. The chain is built from TRBV10-3 and TRBJ1-4; no clear D. Germline V gene data show CDR1 as ENHRY and CDR2 as SYGVKD. V was shortened by 8 bases and J by 2 bases, with 12 bases between the two germline ends. The CDR3 loop spans 14 amino acids.

This clonotype occurred once. The chain couples TRBV7-9 to TRBJ2-1; 7 positions match TRBD2. J was trimmed by 3 bases and V by 1 base; bases with no gene match: 3. The CDR3 is 15 amino acids. CDR1 and CDR2 (germline): SEHNR, FQNEAQ (reference sequence). DNA for the CDR3: TGTGCCAGCAGCTTAGGAAGGGACTACTACAATGAGCAGTTCTTC. Its protein is CASSLGRDYYNEQFF. Looking up the rest from reference TRBV7-9 and TRBJ2-1 gives the full variable domain: DTGVSQNPRHKITKRGQNVTFRCDPISEHNRLYWYRQTLGQGPEFLTYFQNEAQLEKSRLLSDRFSAERPKGSFSTLEIQRTEQGDSAMYLCASSLGRDYYNEQFFGPGTRLTVL.

This clonotype was seen a handful of times. CDR3 DNA: TGTGCCAGCAGCCAAGGGAGCGGGAGGAATTCCTACAATGAGCAGTTCTTC. Amino acid sequence: CASSQGSGRNSYNEQFF. The chain carries TRBV4-2 and TRBJ2-1, with TRBD2 matching over 9 bases. The CDR3 consists of 17 residues. Looked up from germline, CDR1 is LGHNA and CDR2 is YNFKEQ. Trimming took 1 base from V and 1 from J; bases not matched to a gene: 5.

This clonotype was picked up a small number of times. The chain has TRBV28 and TRBJ2-5, with D maybe TRBD1 (6 bases). Germline-derived CDR1 and CDR2 are MDHEN and SYDVKM. V lost 5 bases and J lost 7, with 14 bases in between. The CDR3 spans 13 residues. CDR3 bases: TGTGCCAGCAGTGGACAGCTAGGTGGGACCCAGTACTTC. Its protein product is CASSGQLGGTQYF.

V usage is TRBV12-3 or TRBV12-4 and J usage is TRBJ1-5, with a tentative D call TRBD1 (6 bases). The CDR3 consists of 14 residues. V lost 6 bases, J lost 5 bases, and 14 bases lay in between. In DNA form, the CDR3 reads TGTGCCAGCAGCCTGAGGGGGAATGATCAGCCCCAGCATTTT. This codes for CASSLRGNDQPQHF.

This clonotype was counted between two and nine times. The rearrangement joins TRBV28 to TRBJ2-2; D is undetermined. This CDR3 is built from 15 residues. With 4 bases removed from V and 0 bases from J, the gap between germline ends came to 9 bases. In germline, CDR1 is MDHEN, CDR2 SYDVKM. CDR3 sequence: CASSSNTANTGELFF. CDR3 coding DNA: TGTGCCAGCAGTTCGAATACCGCGAACACCGGGGAGCTGTTTTTT.

This clonotype showed up just a few times. This chain links TRBV10-3 with TRBJ1-2, with D possibly being TRBD1 (5 bases). This CDR3 has 14 amino acids. CDR1 is ENHRY and CDR2 is SYGVKD in the germline V gene. V lost 7 bases and J 2 bases, leaving 14 bases between the germline ends. CDR3 amino acids: CAITAVGGNYGYTF. As DNA, the CDR3 is TGTGCCATCACCGCAGTGGGGGGAAACTATGGCTACACCTTC.

This rearrangement joins TRBV29-1 to TRBJ2-1; 10 nucleotides line up with TRBD2. V was clipped by 4 bases and J by 2 bases; unmatched bases: 5. Germline V CDR1 and CDR2: SQVTM, ANQGSEA. This CDR3 region has 15 residues. This CDR3 is CSVVILAGTYNEQFF. The DNA for the CDR3 is TGCAGCGTTGTCATACTAGCGGGAACCTACAATGAGCAGTTCTTC.

The genes are TRBV10-3 and TRBJ2-7; the match to TRBD1 covers 9 bases. The CDR3 consists of 13 residues. Germline V gene data show CDR1 as ENHRY and CDR2 as SYGVKD. V lost 10 bases, J lost 5 bases, and 9 bases stayed unmatched. DNA of the CDR3: TGTGCCACAACCGGGACAGGGTTCCACGAGCAGTACTTC. Its translation is CATTGTGFHEQYF.

This clonotype was recorded only once. The rearrangement uses TRBV5-1 and TRBJ2-2, with D possibly being TRBD1 or TRBD2 (5 bases each). V was shortened by 4 bases and J by 1 base, with 11 bases between the two germline ends. CDR1 and CDR2 from the germline V gene are SGHRS and YFSETQ. The CDR3 is 15 residues long. The CDR3 sequence is CASSAQGENTGELFF. The CDR3 nucleotides are TGCGCCAGCAGCGCCCAGGGAGAGAACACCGGGGAGCTGTTTTTT.

The chain uses TRBV6-2 or TRBV6-3 and TRBJ2-7, with D unclear. The germline CDR1 and CDR2 sequences are MNHEY and SVGEGT. This CDR3 has 11 residues. V gave up 2 bases and J gave up 7 bases, with 6 bases separating them. The CDR3 reads CASSYEREQYF. DNA for the CDR3: TGTGCCAGCAGTTACGAACGGGAGCAGTACTTC.

The genes are TRBV13 and TRBJ2-3; 7 bases match TRBD2. With V trimmed by 2 bases and J by 3 bases, 5 bases remained unmatched. The CDR3 extends over 15 amino acids. CDR1 is PRHDT, CDR2 FYEKMQ, per germline (reference sequence). CDR3 in amino acids: CASSLTTSSTDTQYF. The CDR3 DNA follows: TGTGCCAGCAGCTTAACGACTAGCTCTACAGATACGCAGTATTTT.

Details on this clonotype: The CDR3 does not end in the conserved phenylalanine or tryptophan, so this is likely a read error. The gene calls are TRBV7-8 and TRBJ1-1; possibly TRBD1 for D (5 bases). Germline V gene data show CDR1 as SGHVS and CDR2 as FQNEAQ. The CDR3 runs to 14 residues. V was clipped by 1 base and J by 1 base, with 7 bases between them. This CDR3 reads CASSLVGGNTEAFL. CDR3 nucleotides: TGTGCCAGCAGCTTAGTGGGGGGGAACACTGAAGCTTTCTTG.

The genes are TRBV25-1 and TRBJ2-1; tentatively, D is TRBD1 (6 bases). Trimming pared 4 bases from V and 5 bases from J, leaving 21 bases between. The CDR3 is 17 amino acids. The V gene's germline CDR1 is MGHDK and CDR2 SYGVNS. The CDR3 is CASSGTSEWGQHNEQFF. The CDR3 coding sequence is TGTGCCAGCAGTGGCACCTCAGAATGGGGGCAACACAATGAGCAGTTCTTC.

Only a few counts were recorded for this clonotype. The gene calls are TRBV28 and TRBJ2-7; tentatively, D is TRBD1 (5 bases). This CDR3 has 12 residues. The V end lost 1 base, the J end lost 5 bases, and 6 bases lay between the germline ends. Per the germline V gene, CDR1 is MDHEN and CDR2 is SYDVKM. The CDR3, as DNA: TGTGCCAGCAGTTTATTAGGGGACGAGCAGTACTTC. Protein: CASSLLGDEQYF.

This chain joins TRBV28 and TRBJ1-6; no firm D call. The CDR3 contains 14 residues. Germline assignment: CDR1 MDHEN and CDR2 SYDVKM. Trimming took 5 bases from V and 7 from J, leaving 12 bases between them. For the CDR3, the DNA is TGTGCCAGCAGTCAAGGAGGCATAAATTCACCCCTCCACTTT. Amino acids: CASSQGGINSPLHF.

The chain uses TRBV6-2 or TRBV6-3 and TRBJ1-1; maybe TRBD1 (5 bases). V lost 7 bases and J lost 5, with 20 bases in between. Germline V gene lookup returns CDR1 MNHEY and CDR2 SVGEGT. This CDR3 is built from 15 residues. The CDR3 DNA sequence: TGTGCCAGCACCCCAAGCCGGGGGGAGCGAACTGAAGCTTTCTTT. Translating it yields CASTPSRGERTEAFF.

DNA for the CDR3: TGTGCCAGCAGCCCCCGACTAGCGGGAGGGCGAAGCTCAGATACGCAGTATTTT. As protein: CASSPRLAGGRSSDTQYF. The J gene is TRBJ2-3, the V gene TRBV6-5, with 14 bases identical to TRBD2. V trimming: 6 bases; J trimming: 4 bases; junction bases outside the gene matches: 12. Germline-derived CDR1 and CDR2 are MNHEY and SVGAGI. The CDR3 has 18 amino acids.

The V and J genes are TRBV7-2 and TRBJ2-1; D ambiguous. This CDR3 is 9 amino acids long. Germline V gene lookup returns CDR1 SGHTA and CDR2 FQGNSA. The germline V and J ends were trimmed by 4 bases and 8 bases, with 0 bases remaining between them. CDR3 coding DNA: TGTGCCAGCAGCTATGAGCAGTTCTTC. It yields the protein CASSYEQFF.

This clonotype was counted only a few times. The chain carries TRBV6-5 and TRBJ2-2; 10 bases fit TRBD1. CDR3 length: 16 amino acids. J lost 7 bases, V lost 2 bases, and 7 bases had no gene match. Looked up from germline, CDR1 is MNHEY and CDR2 is SVGAGI. The CDR3 bases are TGTGCCAGCAGTTACACCAGGACAGGGGGTATCGGGGAGCTGTTTTTT. The encoded protein is CASSYTRTGGIGELFF.

This clonotype is judged medium-sized. The genes are TRBV11-2 and TRBJ1-1; D remains ambiguous. Germline V gene data show CDR1 as SGHAT and CDR2 as FQNNGV. The CDR3 is 14 amino acids. V gave up 4 bases and J gave up 4 bases, with 13 bases separating them. For the CDR3, the DNA is TGTGCCAGCAGCTCCTACTGGGGAGGCACTGAAGCTTTCTTT. Protein: CASSSYWGGTEAFF.

This clonotype was picked up a small number of times. The J gene is TRBJ1-2, the V gene TRBV4-3; TRBD1 matches at 11 bases. The V gene end was trimmed by 6 bases and the J gene end by 7 bases; junction bases not matched to a gene: 7. Germline assignment: CDR1 LGHNA and CDR2 YSLEER. The CDR3 sequence is 14 residues long. CDR3 sequence reads: CASSGDRGIFGYTF. The DNA for the CDR3 is TGCGCCAGCAGTGGGGACAGGGGGATTTTTGGCTACACCTTC.

This sequence joins TRBV12-3 or TRBV12-4 and TRBJ2-7; 7 positions agree with TRBD1. J lost 1 base, V lost 5 bases, and 5 bases had no gene match. The CDR3 has 14 amino acids. As DNA, the CDR3 is TGTGCCAGCAGTAAGGACAGGACTTCCTACGAGCAGTACTTC. Translating it yields CASSKDRTSYEQYF.

The rearrangement uses TRBV9 and TRBJ2-1; tentatively, D is TRBD1 or TRBD2 (5 bases each). V dropped 2 bases and J dropped 4 bases, with 13 bases sitting between them. Germline-derived CDR1 and CDR2 are SGDLS and YYNGEE. CDR3 length: 15 residues. CDR3 sequence reads: CASSVWGSSYNEQFF. The CDR3 DNA follows: TGTGCCAGCAGCGTTTGGGGGAGCTCTTACAATGAGCAGTTCTTC.

The V gene is TRBV6-6, the J gene TRBJ2-1; D is ambiguous. Trimming took off 7 bases at V and 2 bases at J, with 9 bases between the two ends. The CDR3 loop spans 13 amino acids. Germline CDR1 is MNHNY and CDR2 is SVGAGI (reference sequence). CDR3 protein: CASINGPYNEQFF. As DNA, the CDR3 is TGTGCCAGCATCAACGGACCCTACAATGAGCAGTTCTTC.

The chain combines TRBV7-6 with TRBJ1-1; D possibly corresponds to TRBD1 (6 bases). The length of the CDR3 is 15 residues. The V gene's germline CDR1 is SGHVS and CDR2 FNYEAQ. Trimming removed 4 bases at V and 7 bases at J, with 19 bases between. As DNA, the CDR3 is TGTGCCAGCAGCTCGTCCCGGGACAAGTTTGGTGAAGCTTTCTTT. The encoded protein is CASSSSRDKFGEAFF.